This T cell receptor beta chain was captured by sequencing in a study of CD8+ T cells in alopecia areata. From germline, CDR1 is SGHAT and CDR2 FQNNGV. Germline trimming cut 5 bases from V and 2 bases from J; bases unmatched to any gene: 5. This CDR3 has 15 amino acids. Stated treatment: oral pan-JAK inhibitor, 5-10 mg twice daily. RNA was extracted and reverse transcribed into cDNA as the sequencing template. The repertoire was sequenced with immunoSEQ multiplex PCR; TCRdb's copy has only in-frame clones and lacks some. The sample records 200,000 to 250,000 clones, just over 65% being singletons. The sequences come from CD4+ T cells sorted from blood, collected at week 44, from a patient treated with tofacitinib. The chain couples TRBV11-2 to TRBJ2-7; TRBD1 aligns across 11 bases. The receptor was isolated from a human donor with alopecia areata. This chain's CDR3 is CASSVGTGGTYEQYF. The CDR3 coding sequence is TGTGCCAGCAGCGTCGGGACAGGGGGTACCTACGAGCAGTACTTC.